These T cell receptor beta chains were read from a single sample in a study of blood T cell repertoires in COVID-19. The data were produced by immunoSEQ multiplex PCR, yet TCRdb's version contains in-frame clones alone and is incomplete. Of about 140,000 clones detected, about four fifths appear once; the ten largest clones hold 1.5% to 2%. Sequencing was performed on PBMCs or T cells enriched from blood (not recorded which). Source of these receptors: a young woman who had been exposed to COVID-19. The CDR3 runs from the conserved cysteine through the conserved F or W. Fields, in order: CDR3 length, clone size, V gene, J gene, D gene, CDR3 protein, CDR3 DNA. A D gene is named only where the DNA matches it firmly. Clone size appears in some rows only: once, few, many, or a class for an expanded clone.

>16|.|TRBV14|TRBJ2-2|.
CASSQVLGPGTGELFF
TGTGCCAGCAGCCAAGTTTTGGGTCCGGGGACCGGGGAGCTGTTTTTT
>15|.|TRBV6-5|TRBJ1-2|.
CASSYRSGGNYGYTF
TGTGCCAGCAGTTACCGATCTGGGGGGAACTATGGCTACACCTTC
>15|.|TRBV27|TRBJ2-1|.
CASSSTIAFVGEQFF
TGTGCCAGCAGTTCCACCATAGCATTCGTCGGTGAGCAGTTCTTC
>17|.|TRBV3-1/TRBV3-2|TRBJ1-3|.
CASSQDLYRSSGNTIYF
TGTGCCAGCAGCCAAGATCTGTACAGGAGCTCTGGAAACACCATATATTTT
>13|.|TRBV14|TRBJ1-6|.
CASSQVGGLALHF
TGTGCCAGCAGCCAAGTGGGGGGTCTGGCCCTCCACTTT
>14|.|TRBV10-1|TRBJ1-4|TRBD1
CASSELTGGEKLFF
TGCGCCAGCAGTGAGCTGACAGGGGGAGAAAAACTGTTTTTT
>15|.|TRBV6-5|TRBJ1-5|TRBD1
CASSRTGGSNQPQHF
TGTGCCAGCAGTCGGACAGGGGGTAGCAATCAGCCCCAGCATTTT
>14|.|TRBV2|TRBJ1-5|TRBD1
CATSGQLFNQPQHF
TGTGCCACCTCGGGACAGCTTTTCAATCAGCCCCAGCATTTT
>12|.|TRBV30|TRBJ1-1|TRBD1
CACDRANTEAFF
TGTGCCTGTGACAGGGCAAACACTGAAGCTTTCTTT
>13|.|TRBV4-1|TRBJ2-5|.
CASSLLTGETQYF
TGCGCCAGCAGTCTACTCACAGGAGAGACCCAGTACTTC
>16|once|TRBV7-2|TRBJ1-3|.
CASSLAKSPGGNTIYF
TGTGCCAGCAGCTTAGCTAAGAGCCCCGGGGGAAACACCATATATTTT
>17|.|TRBV7-2|TRBJ2-1|TRBD1
CASSVDRARSRSNEQFF
TGTGCCAGCAGCGTTGACAGGGCCCGGTCGAGGAGCAATGAGCAGTTCTTC
>14|.|TRBV20-1|TRBJ1-6|.
CSASWVPGNSPLHF
TGCAGTGCTAGTTGGGTCCCGGGGAACTCACCCCTCCACTTT
>13|.|TRBV19|TRBJ1-5|.
CASSSQSNQPQHF
TGTGCCAGTAGTTCCCAATCCAATCAGCCCCAGCATTTT
>12|.|TRBV30|TRBJ1-2|.
CACRGEYYGYTF
TGTGCCTGCAGGGGAGAATACTATGGCTACACCTTC
>13|.|TRBV3-1/TRBV3-2|TRBJ1-2|.
CASSQGRGSGYTF
TGTGCCAGCAGCCAAGGTAGAGGGTCGGGCTACACCTTC
>15|.|TRBV13|TRBJ1-1|TRBD1
CASSLDQGAGTEAFF
TGTGCCAGCAGCTTAGACCAGGGGGCCGGCACTGAAGCTTTCTTT
>11|.|TRBV15|TRBJ2-7|.
CAPRDSYEQYF
TGTGCCCCAAGAGACAGTTACGAGCAGTACTTC
>16|.|TRBV7-3|TRBJ2-7|TRBD2
CASSNSGTSGRGEQYF
TGTGCCAGCAGCAATTCAGGGACTAGCGGGAGGGGAGAGCAGTACTTC
>15|.|TRBV6-2/TRBV6-3|TRBJ2-6|.
CASSYESSGANVLTF
TGTGCCAGCAGTTACGAGAGCTCTGGGGCCAACGTCCTGACTTTC
>14|.|TRBV19|TRBJ1-3|.
CASREDRRVDTIYF
TGTGCCAGTCGAGAAGACAGACGGGTAGACACCATATATTTT
>17|.|TRBV5-1|TRBJ2-1|TRBD2
CASSDTPGTSGLNEQFF
TGCGCCAGCAGCGACACTCCCGGGACTAGCGGACTAAATGAGCAGTTCTTC
>14|once|TRBV28|TRBJ1-2|TRBD1
CASSSPYRGQGYTF
TGTGCCAGCAGCTCTCCATACAGGGGGCAAGGCTACACCTTC
>15|many|TRBV30|TRBJ1-3|.
CAWSVPGFSGNTIYF
TGTGCCTGGAGTGTACCAGGGTTCTCTGGAAACACCATATATTTT
>15|.|TRBV28|TRBJ1-6|.
CASSLRQSYNSPLHF
TGTGCCAGCAGTTTGAGGCAGAGCTATAATTCACCCCTCCACTTT
>12|.|TRBV19|TRBJ1-5|.
CASSIAHGSQHF
TGTGCCAGTAGTATAGCCCACGGGTCCCAGCATTTT